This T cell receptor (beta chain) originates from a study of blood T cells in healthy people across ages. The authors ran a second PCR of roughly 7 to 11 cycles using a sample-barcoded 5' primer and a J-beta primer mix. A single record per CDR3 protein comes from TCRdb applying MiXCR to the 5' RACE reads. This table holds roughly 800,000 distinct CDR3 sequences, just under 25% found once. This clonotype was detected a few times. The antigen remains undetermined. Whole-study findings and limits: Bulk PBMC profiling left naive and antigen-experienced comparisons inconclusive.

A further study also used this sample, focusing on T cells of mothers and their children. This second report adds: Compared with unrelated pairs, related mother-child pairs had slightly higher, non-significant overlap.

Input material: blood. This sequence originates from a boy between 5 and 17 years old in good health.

The CDR3 loop is CASSLTPGRNSNEQFF. Written as DNA, the CDR3 is TGTGCCAGCAGCTTAACGCCAGGGCGTAATAGCAATGAGCAGTTCTTC. The chain carries TRBV7-3 and TRBJ2-7; TRBD1 is a possible D gene (5 bases). The end of the DNA fits TRBJ2-1 better, so the J call may be wrong. The CDR3 is 16 amino acids. CDR1 and CDR2 from the germline V gene are SGHTA and FQGTGA.